Listed here are 31 T cell receptor beta chains from one sample, sequenced in a study of a mutant IDH1 vaccine in newly diagnosed glioma. Data came from immunoSEQ multiplex PCR; TCRdb stores just in-frame clones and leaves some out. The sample lists under 150,000 clones, around 77% occurring once. Their cognate antigens are unknown. Noted time point: week 11, during vaccination. Each dose of the vaccine consisted of 300 ug of mutant IDH1 20-mer peptide, with topical imiquimod. The starting material was PBMCs, obtained from a glioma patient whose treatment included an IDH1 peptide vaccine. Receptors were obtained from a man aged 40-49 years with glioma.

In regard to this clone: The junction differs from germline at one of its ends, possibly a read error. The gene calls are TRBV5-6 and TRBJ1-4; D uncertain. Germline assignment: CDR1 SGHDT and CDR2 YYEEEE. The CDR3 length is 14 residues. The chain's CDR3 is CASSFTWAKEKLFF. The CDR3 region has the DNA TGTGCCAGCAGCTTTACATGGGCTAAAGAAAAACTGTTTTTT.

The rearrangement links TRBV7-8 to TRBJ2-3, with 9 bases aligning to TRBD2. V was pared by 4 bases and J by 3 bases, with 2 bases of the junction left unmatched. The germline V gene encodes CDR1 SGHVS and CDR2 FQNEAQ. This CDR3 comprises 14 residues. As DNA, the CDR3 is TGTGCCAGCAGCTCGCGGGGGGGAACAGATACGCAGTATTTT. This codes for CASSSRGGTDTQYF. The entire variable domain, with the rest obtained from reference TRBV7-8 and TRBJ2-3, is as follows: GAGVSQSPRYKVAKRGQDVALRCDPISGHVSLFWYQQALGQGPEFLTYFQNEAQLDKSGLPSDRFFAERPEGSVSTLKIQRTQQEDSAVYLCASSSRGGTDTQYFGPGTRLTVL.

The rearrangement joins TRBV7-8 to TRBJ1-1, with D possibly matching TRBD1 (5 bases). Germline V gene sequence: CDR1 SGHVS, CDR2 FQNEAQ. Trimming took off 1 base at V and 5 bases at J, with 17 bases between the two ends. This CDR3 contains 16 residues. The CDR3, as DNA: TGTGCCAGCAGCTTAGGTGGCCGGGGGGTACGGACTGAAGCTTTCTTT. This codes for CASSLGGRGVRTEAFF.

CDR3 region: CASSLALAGVYNEQFF. CDR3 in DNA: TGTGCCAGCAGCTTAGCCCTAGCGGGGGTTTACAATGAGCAGTTCTTC. J is TRBJ2-1 and V is TRBV7-9; TRBD2 matches 10 bases. Germline V gene lookup returns CDR1 SEHNR and CDR2 FQNEAQ (reference sequence). CDR3 length: 16 residues. V lost 0 bases, J lost 4 bases, and 3 bases stayed unmatched. The full variable domain, completed using reference TRBV7-9 and TRBJ2-1, is DTGVSQNPRHKITKRGQNVTFRCDPISEHNRLYWYRQTLGQGPEFLTYFQNEAQLEKSRLLSDRFSAERPKGSFSTLEIQRTEQGDSAMYLCASSLALAGVYNEQFFGPGTRLTVL.

The genes are TRBV11-3 and TRBJ2-2, with D possibly TRBD1 on 6 matching bases. CDR3 length: 16 residues. The germline gives CDR1 SGHNT, CDR2 YENEEA. V was pared by 0 bases and J by 5 bases, with 13 bases between. The CDR3 loop reads CASSLDVGATTGELFF. The CDR3 region has the DNA TGTGCCAGCAGCTTAGACGTGGGGGCGACAACCGGGGAGCTGTTTTTT. Looking up the rest from reference TRBV11-3 and TRBJ2-2 gives the full variable domain: EAGVVQSPRYKIIEKKQPVAFWCNPISGHNTLYWYLQNLGQGPELLIRYENEEAVDDSQLPKDRFSAERLKGVDSTLKIQPAELGDSAVYLCASSLDVGATTGELFFGEGSRLTVL.

The rearrangement uses TRBV6-5 and TRBJ1-1; D gene unclear. This CDR3 region has 15 residues. Germline assignment: CDR1 MNHEY and CDR2 SVGAGI. Between the trimmed V and J ends, which lost 2 bases and 4 bases, there was a span of 14 bases. The CDR3 reads CASSYQSVSGTEAFF. DNA of the CDR3: TGTGCCAGCAGTTACCAGTCCGTCTCAGGCACTGAAGCTTTCTTT.

The V call is TRBV2, the J call TRBJ1-3; D not certain. This CDR3 contains 12 residues. Germline-derived CDR1 and CDR2 are SNHLY and FYNNEI. The V end was cut by 2 bases, the J end by 8 bases, with 7 bases between. The CDR3 reads CASSENPYTIYF. Written as DNA, the CDR3 is TGTGCCAGCAGTGAAAACCCCTACACCATATATTTT.

The chain combines TRBV9 with TRBJ2-7, with TRBD2 matching over 8 bases. The ends lost 0 bases at V and 4 bases at J; junction bases unmatched: 6. There are 15 residues in the CDR3. Germline V lookup: CDR1 SGDLS, CDR2 YYNGEE. As DNA, the CDR3 is TGTGCCAGCAGCGTAGAGGCGGGAGGCCGGTACGAGCAGTACTTC. It yields the protein CASSVEAGGRYEQYF. The full variable domain, completed using reference TRBV9 and TRBJ2-7, is DSGVTQTPKHLITATGQRVTLRCSPRSGDLSVYWYQQSLDQGLQFLIQYYNGEERAKGNILERFSAQQFPDLHSELNLSSLELGDSALYFCASSVEAGGRYEQYFGPGTRLTVT.

This rearrangement joins TRBV5-6 to TRBJ2-3, with D uncertain. V was trimmed by 4 bases and J by 6 bases, leaving 12 bases between them. The germline V gene has CDR1 SGHDT and CDR2 YYEEEE. The length of the CDR3 is 13 residues. CDR3 sequence (DNA): TGTGCCAGCAGCGACCAGTTAGAGGATACGCAGTATTTT. Residues: CASSDQLEDTQYF.

This chain uses TRBV5-1 with TRBJ2-3; 11 positions match TRBD2. Germline loops: CDR1 SGHRS, CDR2 YFSETQ. V lost 3 bases and J lost 5; bases outside the gene matches: 2. There are 14 residues in the CDR3. The CDR3 sequence is CASSSGTSGDTQYF. The CDR3 region has the DNA TGCGCCAGCAGCTCCGGGACTAGCGGAGATACGCAGTATTTT.

The J gene is TRBJ2-3, the V gene TRBV13; the match to TRBD2 covers 13 bases. This CDR3 has 20 residues. Germline values: CDR1 PRHDT, CDR2 FYEKMQ (reference sequence). V lost 5 bases, J lost 2 bases, and 16 bases stayed unmatched. The CDR3 DNA reads as TGTGCCAGCAGCCAATACACCCGTACTAGCGGGAGGGGGATCACAGATACGCAGTATTTT. Residues: CASSQYTRTSGRGITDTQYF.

The V and J genes are TRBV9 and TRBJ1-2; D gene uncertain. V was clipped by 4 bases and J by 4 bases, with 17 bases between them. Germline assignment: CDR1 SGDLS and CDR2 YYNGEE. CDR3 length: 15 residues. The CDR3 region is CASSPRFGEGYGYTF. The CDR3 bases are TGTGCCAGCAGCCCGAGATTTGGGGAAGGCTATGGCTACACCTTC.

The genes are TRBV7-8 and TRBJ2-7; 8 nucleotides agree with TRBD1. The CDR3 is 17 amino acids. V trimming: 4 bases; J trimming: 0 bases; junction bases outside the gene matches: 11. The V gene's germline CDR1 is SGHVS and CDR2 FQNEAQ. The DNA of the CDR3 is TGTGCCAGCAGCTCCCGGACTACAGGGGGTTACTCCTACGAGCAGTACTTC. It yields the protein CASSSRTTGGYSYEQYF.

The J gene is TRBJ2-1, the V gene TRBV5-6; 8 bases are shared with TRBD2. Germline V gene sequence: CDR1 SGHDT, CDR2 YYEEEE. Unmatched junction bases numbered 6, after V lost 4 bases and J lost 0 bases. CDR3 length: 16 amino acids. CDR3 sequence reads: CASSPGAGASYNEQFF. As DNA, the CDR3 is TGTGCCAGCAGCCCAGGAGCGGGAGCCTCCTACAATGAGCAGTTCTTC.

This clone came up once. The rearrangement links TRBV19 to TRBJ2-4; D may be TRBD1 (6 bases). Germline V lookup: CDR1 LNHDA, CDR2 SQIVND (reference sequence). This CDR3 contains 16 residues. Trimming shortened V by 3 bases and J by 2 bases, and 14 bases separated the two germline ends. In DNA, the CDR3 is TGTGCCAGTAGTATCGGACAGCCCGGAACCAAAAACATTCAGTACTTC. This codes for CASSIGQPGTKNIQYF.

This rearrangement joins TRBV19 to TRBJ1-2, with D uncertain. Germline CDR1 LNHDA, CDR2 SQIVND (reference sequence). V lost 4 bases to trimming and J lost 4 bases, with 10 bases between them. The CDR3 has 13 amino acids. The DNA of the CDR3 is TGTGCCAGTAGTAGGGCAAAGATCTATGGCTACACCTTC. Amino acid sequence: CASSRAKIYGYTF.

The CDR3 DNA reads TGCGCCAGCAGTGGCCCCGGAGGGGGCAGCTCCTACGAGCAGTACTTC. Its translation is CASSGPGGGSSYEQYF. This chain uses TRBV10-1 with TRBJ2-7; possible D gene TRBD1, 7 bases. This CDR3 is 16 amino acids long. CDR1 and CDR2 from the germline V gene are WNHNN and SYGVQD (reference sequence). Trimming pared 4 bases from V and 0 bases from J, leaving 16 bases between.

This chain links TRBV2 with TRBJ2-1, with 15 nucleotides matching TRBD2. V was pared by 6 bases and J by 0 bases, with 6 bases of the junction left unmatched. Germline assignment: CDR1 SNHLY and CDR2 FYNNEI. The CDR3 has 18 amino acids. The CDR3 reads CASRGRTSGGVSYNEQFF. CDR3 nucleotide sequence: TGTGCCAGCAGGGGCCGGACTAGCGGGGGGGTCTCCTACAATGAGCAGTTCTTC.

This chain joins TRBV5-1 and TRBJ2-7; tentatively, D is TRBD1 (6 bases). Trimming took off 4 bases at V and 1 base at J, with 9 bases between the two ends. The V gene's germline CDR1 is SGHRS and CDR2 YFSETQ. The CDR3 loop spans 13 amino acids. CDR3 sequence: CASSQGPSYEQYF. Here the CDR3 DNA reads TGCGCCAGCAGCCAGGGGCCTTCCTACGAGCAGTACTTC.

The sample holds one count of this clone. The V and J genes are TRBV4-2 and TRBJ2-5; weak D call: TRBD1 (6 bases). This CDR3 contains 15 residues. V dropped 0 bases and J dropped 1 base, with 9 bases sitting between them. From germline, CDR1 is LGHNA and CDR2 YNFKEQ. CDR3 amino acids: CASSQDGQIQETQYF. The DNA of the CDR3 is TGTGCCAGCAGCCAAGACGGACAGATCCAAGAGACCCAGTACTTC.

This chain joins TRBV27 and TRBJ2-3; 13 bases agree with TRBD2. The CDR3 length is 15 residues. J lost 6 bases, V lost 7 bases, and 7 bases had no gene match. CDR1 is MNHEY and CDR2 is SMNVEV in the germline V gene (reference sequence). CDR3 residues: CASTELAGGRDTQYF. CDR3 DNA: TGTGCCAGCACCGAACTAGCGGGGGGGCGGGATACGCAGTATTTT.

This chain uses TRBV18 with TRBJ2-5; possibly TRBD1 for D (5 bases). This CDR3 comprises 14 residues. Between the trimmed V and J ends, which lost 3 bases and 5 bases, there was a span of 13 bases. Germline-derived CDR1 and CDR2 are KGHSH and LQKENI. The CDR3 DNA is TGTGCCAGCTCACCTTTTCCAGGGATCGAGACCCAGTACTTC. This translates into CASSPFPGIETQYF.

The CDR3 is CASSGTGELFF. CDR3 DNA sequence: TGTGCCAGCTCGGGCACCGGGGAGCTGTTTTTT. The chain couples TRBV18 to TRBJ2-2; no definite D call. This CDR3 is 11 amino acids long. Germline V CDR1 and CDR2: KGHSH, LQKENI. The V and J ends lost 6 bases and 4 bases respectively, with 3 bases between them.

The chain is built from TRBV5-4 and TRBJ2-4; D is uncertain. Germline loops: CDR1 SGHNT, CDR2 YYREEE (reference sequence). Trimming pared 6 bases from V and 8 bases from J, leaving 15 bases between. The CDR3 contains 13 residues. DNA for the CDR3: TGTGCCAGCAAACCTGTAGGTTTAGACATTCAGTACTTC. This gives the protein CASKPVGLDIQYF.

This clone was counted between two and nine times. The genes are TRBV5-1 and TRBJ1-1; maybe TRBD1 (5 bases). In germline, CDR1 is SGHRS, CDR2 YFSETQ. The V gene lost 0 bases and the J gene lost 6 bases, with 18 bases spanning the gap. The CDR3 extends over 16 amino acids. CDR3 sequence reads: CASSLAPRGGVAEAFF. CDR3 coding DNA: TGCGCCAGCAGCTTGGCCCCACGGGGGGGGGTAGCTGAAGCTTTCTTT.

V gene TRBV11-2 combines with J gene TRBJ2-7; tentative D call: TRBD2 (5 bases). The CDR3 runs 16 residues. Trimming pared 3 bases from V and 0 bases from J, leaving 15 bases between. The germline CDR1 and CDR2 sequences are SGHAT and FQNNGV. CDR3: CASSLRRATSSYEQYF. CDR3 coding DNA: TGTGCCAGCAGCTTGAGACGGGCAACTAGCTCCTACGAGCAGTACTTC.

V is TRBV7-2 and J is TRBJ2-7; 13 nucleotides align to TRBD2. The ends lost 5 bases at V and 0 bases at J; junction bases unmatched: 13. This CDR3 is built from 19 residues. Germline V CDR1 and CDR2: SGHTA, FQGNSA. The CDR3 region is CASSDGTSGMVWSSYEQYF. The CDR3 DNA reads as TGTGCCAGCAGCGACGGGACTAGCGGGATGGTTTGGAGCTCCTACGAGCAGTACTTC. Full variable domain (remainder filled in from reference TRBV7-2 and TRBJ2-7): GAGVSQSPSNKVTEKGKDVELRCDPISGHTALYWYRQSLGQGLEFLIYFQGNSAPDKSGLPSDRFSAERTGGSVSTLTIQRTQQEDSAVYLCASSDGTSGMVWSSYEQYFGPGTRLTVT.

The V call is TRBV2, the J call TRBJ2-1; 8 bases align to TRBD2. The CDR3 length is 12 residues. In germline, CDR1 is SNHLY, CDR2 FYNNEI. J gave up 14 bases and V 4 bases, and 7 bases lay outside the gene matches. The CDR3 sequence is CASSAGLAREFF. As DNA, the CDR3 is TGTGCCAGCAGTGCCGGACTAGCCCGCGAGTTCTTC.

In its sample, this clone was seen once. J is TRBJ2-7 and V is TRBV7-3, with 12 positions matching TRBD2. The CDR3 is 14 amino acids. Trimming removed 6 bases from V and 7 bases from J; junction bases left unmatched: 7. Germline CDR1 SGHTA, CDR2 FQGTGA. CDR3 coding DNA: TGTGCCAGCAGTCTAGCGGGAGGGCCCGGGGAGCAGTACTTC. Its translation is CASSLAGGPGEQYF.

The V and J genes are TRBV5-5 and TRBJ1-2; D possibly corresponds to TRBD1 (6 bases). V shed 1 base and J shed 4 bases, with 23 bases lying between them. Germline values: CDR1 SGHKS, CDR2 YYEKEE (reference sequence). The length of the CDR3 is 18 residues. The CDR3 is CASSLSSGQPARSYGYTF. CDR3 coding DNA: TGTGCCAGCAGCTTGTCCTCAGGACAGCCCGCCCGAAGCTATGGCTACACCTTC.

This clone was counted a single time. V is TRBV5-5 and J is TRBJ2-5, with TRBD2 matching 8 bases. CDR1 and CDR2 from the germline V gene are SGHKS and YYEKEE (reference sequence). The CDR3 consists of 13 residues. The trim removed 4 bases at V and 4 bases at J, leaving 3 bases unmatched. The CDR3 DNA is TGTGCCAGCAGCATCGGACTAGCAGAGACCCAGTACTTC. Its protein is CASSIGLAETQYF. Combining the CDR3 with reference TRBV5-5 and TRBJ2-5 gives the whole variable domain DAGVTQSPTHLIKTRGQQVTLRCSPISGHKSVSWYQQVLGQGPQFIFQYYEKEERGRGNFPDRFSARQFPNYSSELNVNALLLGDSALYLCASSIGLAETQYFGPGTRLLVL.